This T cell receptor (beta chain) emerged from a study of T cells in Graves' hyperthyroidism and ophthalmopathy. Study findings and constraints: In the blood, most expanded thyroid clonotypes above 0.001 appeared as well.

The CDR3 spans 13 residues. The germline V gene has CDR1 SGHRS and CDR2 YFSETQ. Trimming at V came to 5 bases and at J to 2 bases, leaving 4 bases not matched to a gene. To note about this clonotype: The antigen is undetermined. This likely comes from a read error, as the CDR3 has no conserved phenylalanine or tryptophan at its end.

Amplification of TCR beta CDR3 regions was performed using RNA transcripts as template. TCR CDR3 underwent first-round RT-PCR with the HTBI primer set. From the multiplex PCR reads, TCRdb called clonotypes with MiXCR, one entry per CDR3 protein. The table shows about 590,000 distinct CDR3 sequences, with 15% to 19% occurring only once. The genes are TRBV5-1 and TRBJ2-7, with 7 bases matching TRBD1. The receptor was derived from a woman in her thirties with Graves' hyperthyroidism. Sequenced sample: blood. In nucleotides, the CDR3 is TGCGCCAGCAGATCGACAGGGACCTACGAGCAGTACCTC. Amino acid sequence: CASRSTGTYEQYL.